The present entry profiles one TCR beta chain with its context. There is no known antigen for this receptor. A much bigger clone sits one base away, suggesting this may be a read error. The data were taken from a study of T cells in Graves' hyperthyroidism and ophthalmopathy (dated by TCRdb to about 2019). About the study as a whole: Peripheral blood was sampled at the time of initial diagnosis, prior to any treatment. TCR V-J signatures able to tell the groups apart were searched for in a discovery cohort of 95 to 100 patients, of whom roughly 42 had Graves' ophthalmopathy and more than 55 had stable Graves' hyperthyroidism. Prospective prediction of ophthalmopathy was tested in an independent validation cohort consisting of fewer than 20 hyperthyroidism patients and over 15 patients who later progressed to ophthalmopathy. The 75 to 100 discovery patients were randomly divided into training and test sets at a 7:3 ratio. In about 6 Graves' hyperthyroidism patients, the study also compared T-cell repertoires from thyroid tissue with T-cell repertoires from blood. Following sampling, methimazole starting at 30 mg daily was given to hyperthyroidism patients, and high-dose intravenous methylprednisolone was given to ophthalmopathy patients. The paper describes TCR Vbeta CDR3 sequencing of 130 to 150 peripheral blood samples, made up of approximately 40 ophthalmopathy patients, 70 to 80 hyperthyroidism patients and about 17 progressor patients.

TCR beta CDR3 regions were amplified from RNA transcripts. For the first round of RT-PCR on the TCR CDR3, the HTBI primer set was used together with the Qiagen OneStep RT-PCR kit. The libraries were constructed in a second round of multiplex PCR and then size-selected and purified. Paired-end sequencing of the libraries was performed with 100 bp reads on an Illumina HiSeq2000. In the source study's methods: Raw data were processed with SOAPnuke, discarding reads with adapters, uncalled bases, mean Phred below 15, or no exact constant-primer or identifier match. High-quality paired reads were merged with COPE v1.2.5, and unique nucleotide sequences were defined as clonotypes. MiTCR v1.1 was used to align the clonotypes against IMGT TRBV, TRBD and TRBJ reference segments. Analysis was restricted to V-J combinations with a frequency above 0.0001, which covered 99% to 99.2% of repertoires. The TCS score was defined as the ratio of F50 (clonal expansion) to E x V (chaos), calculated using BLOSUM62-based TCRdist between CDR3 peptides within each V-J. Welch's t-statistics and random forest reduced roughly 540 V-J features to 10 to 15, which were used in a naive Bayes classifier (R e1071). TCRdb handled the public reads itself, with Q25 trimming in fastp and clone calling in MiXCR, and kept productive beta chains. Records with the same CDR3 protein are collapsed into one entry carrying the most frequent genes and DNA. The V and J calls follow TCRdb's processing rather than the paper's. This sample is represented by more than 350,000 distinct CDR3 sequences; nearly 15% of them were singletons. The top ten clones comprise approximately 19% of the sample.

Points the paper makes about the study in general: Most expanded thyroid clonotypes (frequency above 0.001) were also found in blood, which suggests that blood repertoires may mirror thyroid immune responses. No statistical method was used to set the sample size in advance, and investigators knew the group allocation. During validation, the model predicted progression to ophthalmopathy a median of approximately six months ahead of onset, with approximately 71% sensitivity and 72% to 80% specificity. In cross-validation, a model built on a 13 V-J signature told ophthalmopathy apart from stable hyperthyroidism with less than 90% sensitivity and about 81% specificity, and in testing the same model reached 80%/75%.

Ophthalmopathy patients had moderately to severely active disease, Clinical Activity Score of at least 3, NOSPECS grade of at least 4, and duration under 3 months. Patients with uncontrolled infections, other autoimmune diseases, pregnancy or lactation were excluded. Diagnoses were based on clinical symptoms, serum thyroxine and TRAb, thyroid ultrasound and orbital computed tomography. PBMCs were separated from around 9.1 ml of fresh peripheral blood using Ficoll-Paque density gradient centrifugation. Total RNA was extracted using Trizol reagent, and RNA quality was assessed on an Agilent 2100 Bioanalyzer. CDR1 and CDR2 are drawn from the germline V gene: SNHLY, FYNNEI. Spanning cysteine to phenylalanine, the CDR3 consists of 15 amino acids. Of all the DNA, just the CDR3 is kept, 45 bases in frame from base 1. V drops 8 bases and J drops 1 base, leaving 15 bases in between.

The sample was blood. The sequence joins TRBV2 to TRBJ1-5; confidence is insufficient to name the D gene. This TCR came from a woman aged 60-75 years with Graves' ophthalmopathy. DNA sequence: TGTGCCAGCGGCGACGGGGTAAGAAGCAATCAGCCCCAGCATTTT. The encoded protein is CASGDGVRSNQPQHF.